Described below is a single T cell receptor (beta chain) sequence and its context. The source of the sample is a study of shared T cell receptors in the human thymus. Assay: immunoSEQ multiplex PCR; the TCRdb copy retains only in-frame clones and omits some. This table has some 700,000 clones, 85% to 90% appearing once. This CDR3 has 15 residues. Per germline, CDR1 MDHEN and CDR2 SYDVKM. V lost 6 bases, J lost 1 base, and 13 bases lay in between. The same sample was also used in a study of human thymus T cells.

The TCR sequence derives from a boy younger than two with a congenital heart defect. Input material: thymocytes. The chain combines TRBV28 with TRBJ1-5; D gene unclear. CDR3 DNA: TGTGCCAGCAGCAGGATTGACACCAGCAATCAGCCCCAGCATTTT. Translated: CASSRIDTSNQPQHF. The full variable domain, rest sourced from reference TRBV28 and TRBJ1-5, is DVKVTQSSRYLVKRTGEKVFLECVQDMDHENMFWYRQDPGLGLRLIYFSYDVKMKEKGDIPEGYSVSREKKERFSLILESASTNQTSMYLCASSRIDTSNQPQHFGDGTRLSIL.